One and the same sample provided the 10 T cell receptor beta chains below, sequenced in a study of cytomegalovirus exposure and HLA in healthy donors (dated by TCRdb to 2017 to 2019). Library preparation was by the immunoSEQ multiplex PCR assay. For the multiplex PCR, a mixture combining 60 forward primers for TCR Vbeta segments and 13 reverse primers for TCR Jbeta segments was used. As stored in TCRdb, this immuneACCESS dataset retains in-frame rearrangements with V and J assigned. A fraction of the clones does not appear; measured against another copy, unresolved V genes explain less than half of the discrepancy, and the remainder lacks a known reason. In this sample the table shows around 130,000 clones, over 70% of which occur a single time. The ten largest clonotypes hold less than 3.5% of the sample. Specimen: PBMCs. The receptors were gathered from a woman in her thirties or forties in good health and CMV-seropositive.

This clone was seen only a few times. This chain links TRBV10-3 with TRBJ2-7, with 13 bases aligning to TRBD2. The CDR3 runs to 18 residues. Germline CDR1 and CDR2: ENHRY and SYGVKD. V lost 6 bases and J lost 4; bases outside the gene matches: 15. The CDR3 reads CAISHTSGGAEGPYEQYF. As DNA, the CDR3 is TGTGCCATCAGCCATACTAGCGGGGGGGCTGAAGGCCCTTACGAGCAGTACTTC.

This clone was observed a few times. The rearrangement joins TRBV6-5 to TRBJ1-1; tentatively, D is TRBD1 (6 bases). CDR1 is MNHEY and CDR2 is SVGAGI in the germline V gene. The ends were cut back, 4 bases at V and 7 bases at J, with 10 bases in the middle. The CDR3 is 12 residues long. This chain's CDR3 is CASSLQGIEAFF. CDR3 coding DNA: TGTGCCAGCAGTTTACAGGGAATTGAAGCTTTCTTT.

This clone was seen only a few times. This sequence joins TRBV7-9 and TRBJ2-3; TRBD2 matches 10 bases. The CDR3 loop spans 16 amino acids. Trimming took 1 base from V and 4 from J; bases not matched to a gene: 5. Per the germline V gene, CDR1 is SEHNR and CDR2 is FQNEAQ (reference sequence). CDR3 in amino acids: CASSLESGGASDTQYF. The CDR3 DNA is TGTGCCAGCAGCTTAGAAAGCGGGGGGGCTTCAGATACGCAGTATTTT.

DNA of the CDR3: TGTGCCAGCAGCGTAGGCGGGGACTCCCCTTACGAGCAGTACTTC. Translation: CASSVGGDSPYEQYF. The chain is built from TRBV9 and TRBJ2-7; weak D call: TRBD2 (6 bases). V was trimmed by 0 bases and J by 4 bases, leaving 14 bases between them. Germline values: CDR1 SGDLS, CDR2 YYNGEE. CDR3 length: 15 residues.

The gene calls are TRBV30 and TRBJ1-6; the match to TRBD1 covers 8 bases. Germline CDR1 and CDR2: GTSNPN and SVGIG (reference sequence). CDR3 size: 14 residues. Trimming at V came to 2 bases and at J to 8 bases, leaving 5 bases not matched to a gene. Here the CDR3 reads CAWSLGTGDSPLHF. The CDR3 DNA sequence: TGTGCCTGGAGTCTTGGGACAGGTGATTCACCCCTCCACTTT.

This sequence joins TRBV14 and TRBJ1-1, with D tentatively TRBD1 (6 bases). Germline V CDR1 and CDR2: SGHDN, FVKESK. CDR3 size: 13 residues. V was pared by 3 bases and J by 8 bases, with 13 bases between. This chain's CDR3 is CASSHIRGGEAFF. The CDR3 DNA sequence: TGTGCCAGCAGCCATATCAGGGGAGGGGAAGCTTTCTTT.

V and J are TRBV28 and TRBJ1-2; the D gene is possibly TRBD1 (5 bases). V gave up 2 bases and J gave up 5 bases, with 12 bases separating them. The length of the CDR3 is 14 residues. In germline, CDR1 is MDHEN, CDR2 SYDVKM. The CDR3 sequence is CASSLSLGAYGYTF. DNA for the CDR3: TGTGCCAGCAGTTTAAGTCTAGGGGCATATGGCTACACCTTC.

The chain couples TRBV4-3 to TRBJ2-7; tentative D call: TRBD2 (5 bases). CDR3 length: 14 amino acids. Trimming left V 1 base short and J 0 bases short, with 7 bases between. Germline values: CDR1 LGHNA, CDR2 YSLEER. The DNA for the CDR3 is TGCGCCAGCAGCCAAGGGAGGAACTCCTACGAGCAGTACTTC. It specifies CASSQGRNSYEQYF.

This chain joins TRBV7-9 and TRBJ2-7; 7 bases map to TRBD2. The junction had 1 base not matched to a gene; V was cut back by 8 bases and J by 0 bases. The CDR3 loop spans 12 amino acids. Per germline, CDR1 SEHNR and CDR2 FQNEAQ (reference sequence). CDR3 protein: CASGGSSYEQYF. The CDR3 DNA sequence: TGTGCCAGCGGCGGGAGCTCCTACGAGCAGTACTTC.

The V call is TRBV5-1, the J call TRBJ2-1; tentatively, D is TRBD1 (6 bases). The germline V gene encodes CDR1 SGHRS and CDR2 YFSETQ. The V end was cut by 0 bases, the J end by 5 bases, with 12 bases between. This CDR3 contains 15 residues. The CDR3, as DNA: TGCGCCAGCAGCTTGGAAGGGACATTCCACAATGAGCAGTTCTTC. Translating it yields CASSLEGTFHNEQFF.